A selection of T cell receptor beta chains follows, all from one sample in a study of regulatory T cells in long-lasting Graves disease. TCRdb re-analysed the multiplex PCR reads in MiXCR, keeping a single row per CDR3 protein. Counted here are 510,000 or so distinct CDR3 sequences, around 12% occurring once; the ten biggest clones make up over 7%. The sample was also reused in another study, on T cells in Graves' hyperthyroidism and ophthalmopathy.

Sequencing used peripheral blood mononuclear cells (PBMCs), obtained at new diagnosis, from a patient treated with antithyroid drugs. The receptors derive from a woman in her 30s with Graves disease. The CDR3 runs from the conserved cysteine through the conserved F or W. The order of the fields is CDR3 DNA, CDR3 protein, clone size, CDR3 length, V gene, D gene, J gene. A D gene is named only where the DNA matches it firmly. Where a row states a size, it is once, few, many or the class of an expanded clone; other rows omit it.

CDR3 DNA: TGTGCCAGCAGCTTAGTGCTGGTTGAGACCCAGTACTTC
CDR3 protein: CASSLVLVETQYF
clone size: .
CDR3 length: 13
V gene: TRBV11-3
D gene: .
J gene: TRBJ2-5

CDR3 DNA: TGTGCCAGCAGTTTGACCAACTTAGCGGGAGGGCCGAGGGATACGCAGTATTTT
CDR3 protein: CASSLTNLAGGPRDTQYF
clone size: many
CDR3 length: 18
V gene: TRBV28
D gene: TRBD2
J gene: TRBJ2-3

CDR3 DNA: TGTGCCTGGGGAGGGGACAGGGGGAAGACCCAGTACTTC
CDR3 protein: CAWGGDRGKTQYF
clone size: .
CDR3 length: 13
V gene: TRBV30
D gene: TRBD1
J gene: TRBJ2-5

CDR3 DNA: TGTGCCATCAGTGAACCCCCCGGCTCCTACGAGCAGTACTTC
CDR3 protein: CAISEPPGSYEQYF
clone size: few
CDR3 length: 14
V gene: TRBV10-3
D gene: .
J gene: TRBJ2-7

CDR3 DNA: TGCAGTGCTAGAGATCTGACTAGCGGGAGATACGAGCAGTACTTC
CDR3 protein: CSARDLTSGRYEQYF
clone size: few
CDR3 length: 15
V gene: TRBV20-1
D gene: TRBD2
J gene: TRBJ2-7

CDR3 DNA: TGTGCCAGCAGCTTCCTAGCCGGGGAGCTGTTTTTT
CDR3 protein: CASSFLAGELFF
clone size: many
CDR3 length: 12
V gene: TRBV7-9
D gene: .
J gene: TRBJ2-2

CDR3 DNA: TGTGCCAGCAGTTCATACGGAAGAATAGCGGGAGGGCCCGACAATGAGCAGTTCTTC
CDR3 protein: CASSSYGRIAGGPDNEQFF
clone size: few
CDR3 length: 19
V gene: TRBV27
D gene: TRBD2
J gene: TRBJ2-1

CDR3 DNA: TGCAGTGCTAGAGAGGGCTTTTGGGACCAGCGGGAGTATTTT
CDR3 protein: CSAREGFWDQREYF
clone size: few
CDR3 length: 14
V gene: TRBV20-1
D gene: .
J gene: TRBJ2-3

CDR3 DNA: TGCAGTGCTAGAACCCGGGACTTAGCGAAGTTCTTC
CDR3 protein: CSARTRDLAKFF
clone size: many
CDR3 length: 12
V gene: TRBV20-1
D gene: .
J gene: TRBJ2-1

CDR3 DNA: TGTGCCAGCAGTTCAGGCGAAGGCGGGTTTTTAGCGGAGAGCTACGAGCAGTACTTC
CDR3 protein: CASSSGEGGFLAESYEQYF
clone size: many
CDR3 length: 19
V gene: TRBV27
D gene: .
J gene: TRBJ2-7

CDR3 DNA: TGTGCCACCAGCAGTGGCCTAGCGGGGGCAGATACGCAGTATTTT
CDR3 protein: CATSSGLAGADTQYF
clone size: .
CDR3 length: 15
V gene: TRBV15
D gene: TRBD2
J gene: TRBJ2-3

CDR3 DNA: TGTGCCAGCAGCCGGACTCAAAGCTCCTACGAGCAGTACTTC
CDR3 protein: CASSRTQSSYEQYF
clone size: .
CDR3 length: 14
V gene: TRBV2
D gene: .
J gene: TRBJ2-7

CDR3 DNA: TGCAGCGTTGGTAGGACTCATTCTTACAATGAGCAGTTCTTC
CDR3 protein: CSVGRTHSYNEQFF
clone size: many
CDR3 length: 14
V gene: TRBV29-1
D gene: .
J gene: TRBJ2-1

CDR3 DNA: TGTGCCAGCAGTTTTTCTGGCAGGGGCCCCCAAGAGACCCAGTACTTC
CDR3 protein: CASSFSGRGPQETQYF
clone size: many
CDR3 length: 16
V gene: TRBV28
D gene: .
J gene: TRBJ2-5

CDR3 DNA: TGTGCCAGCAGCTTAGTACGGAGACGGACTGAAGCTTTCTTT
CDR3 protein: CASSLVRRRTEAFF
clone size: many
CDR3 length: 14
V gene: TRBV7-8
D gene: .
J gene: TRBJ1-1

CDR3 DNA: TGTGCCAGCAGCCCGGACACCCTTGAAGCTTTCTTT
CDR3 protein: CASSPDTLEAFF
clone size: many
CDR3 length: 12
V gene: TRBV11-2
D gene: .
J gene: TRBJ1-1

CDR3 DNA: TGTGCCAGCAGCAGAGACAGGGTGGTGGATGGCTACACCTTC
CDR3 protein: CASSRDRVVDGYTF
clone size: .
CDR3 length: 14
V gene: TRBV7-6
D gene: TRBD1
J gene: TRBJ1-2

CDR3 DNA: TGTGCCAGCAGTTACTCTACAACTAATGAAAAACTGTTTTTT
CDR3 protein: CASSYSTTNEKLFF
clone size: many
CDR3 length: 14
V gene: TRBV6-2/TRBV6-3
D gene: .
J gene: TRBJ1-4

CDR3 DNA: TGTGCCACCAGCAGTAGCGGTGACAATGAGCAGTTCTTC
CDR3 protein: CATSSSGDNEQFF
clone size: .
CDR3 length: 13
V gene: TRBV15
D gene: .
J gene: TRBJ2-1

CDR3 DNA: TGCAGTGCTGAACTAGCGGGAGGGCCACATGAGCAGTTCTTC
CDR3 protein: CSAELAGGPHEQFF
clone size: many
CDR3 length: 14
V gene: TRBV20-1
D gene: TRBD2
J gene: TRBJ2-1

CDR3 DNA: TGTGCCAGCAGCTTAGTTTCGGGGATGGACGGCTACACCTTC
CDR3 protein: CASSLVSGMDGYTF
clone size: many
CDR3 length: 14
V gene: TRBV7-2
D gene: .
J gene: TRBJ1-2

CDR3 DNA: TGTGCCTGGAATTCCGGGACACCCTACGAGCAGTACTTC
CDR3 protein: CAWNSGTPYEQYF
clone size: few
CDR3 length: 13
V gene: TRBV30
D gene: .
J gene: TRBJ2-7

CDR3 DNA: TGTGCCAGCAGCTCCAACCCCGGGTTTGAAGCTTTCTTT
CDR3 protein: CASSSNPGFEAFF
clone size: .
CDR3 length: 13
V gene: TRBV7-6
D gene: .
J gene: TRBJ1-1

CDR3 DNA: TGTGCCAGCAGCGTAGGACAGGGCGGTAGGAACACTGAAGCTTTCTTT
CDR3 protein: CASSVGQGGRNTEAFF
clone size: many
CDR3 length: 16
V gene: TRBV7-9
D gene: TRBD1
J gene: TRBJ1-1

CDR3 DNA: TGTGCCAGCAGTGTGGGGAGCGGGGGTGGAGATACGCAGTATTTT
CDR3 protein: CASSVGSGGGDTQYF
clone size: .
CDR3 length: 15
V gene: TRBV12-3/TRBV12-4
D gene: TRBD2
J gene: TRBJ2-3

CDR3 DNA: TGTGCCAGCAGCGCCACTAGCGGGAGGAGCTCCTACAATGAGCAGTTCTTC
CDR3 protein: CASSATSGRSSYNEQFF
clone size: many
CDR3 length: 17
V gene: TRBV7-8
D gene: TRBD2
J gene: TRBJ2-1

CDR3 DNA: TGCGCCAGCAGCCTCTCACACTCGGGACAGGGTGATGAAAAACTGTTTTTT
CDR3 protein: CASSLSHSGQGDEKLFF
clone size: many
CDR3 length: 17
V gene: TRBV4-1
D gene: TRBD1
J gene: TRBJ1-4

CDR3 DNA: TGTGCCAGCAGTTCATCCGGACTGGCCGGGGAGCTGTTTTTT
CDR3 protein: CASSSSGLAGELFF
clone size: .
CDR3 length: 14
V gene: TRBV28
D gene: .
J gene: TRBJ2-2

CDR3 DNA: TGCAGTGCTAGAGAGGAGAGCAGATACCACTATGGCTACACCTTC
CDR3 protein: CSAREESRYHYGYTF
clone size: few
CDR3 length: 15
V gene: TRBV20-1
D gene: .
J gene: TRBJ1-2

CDR3 DNA: TGTGCCAGCAGTGAACTAGCGGGAGTCCGCGAGCAGTACTTC
CDR3 protein: CASSELAGVREQYF
clone size: many
CDR3 length: 14
V gene: TRBV6-1
D gene: TRBD2
J gene: TRBJ2-7

CDR3 DNA: TGTGCCAGCGGTTCCATGACAGGGGATTACGAGCAGTACTTC
CDR3 protein: CASGSMTGDYEQYF
clone size: many
CDR3 length: 14
V gene: TRBV5-5
D gene: TRBD1
J gene: TRBJ2-7

CDR3 DNA: TGTGCCACCGACCCTTATGATGGGTTCCGGGAGCGAGATACGCAGTATTTT
CDR3 protein: CATDPYDGFRERDTQYF
clone size: many
CDR3 length: 17
V gene: TRBV28
D gene: .
J gene: TRBJ2-3

CDR3 DNA: TGTGCCAGTAGTATAGATCAGGAGGGGACGAGGGAGCAGTACTTC
CDR3 protein: CASSIDQEGTREQYF
clone size: .
CDR3 length: 15
V gene: TRBV19
D gene: .
J gene: TRBJ2-7

CDR3 DNA: TGCAGTGCTAGAGTGGGAGGGACCTACGAGCAGTACTTC
CDR3 protein: CSARVGGTYEQYF
clone size: .
CDR3 length: 13
V gene: TRBV20-1
D gene: TRBD2
J gene: TRBJ2-7

CDR3 DNA: TGTGCCAGCAGTTTGGGGGTACAGCCCCAGCATTTT
CDR3 protein: CASSLGVQPQHF
clone size: many
CDR3 length: 12
V gene: TRBV7-9
D gene: .
J gene: TRBJ1-5

CDR3 DNA: TGTGCCACCAGTGCAGCAGGGCCCGGCACAGATACGCAGTATTTT
CDR3 protein: CATSAAGPGTDTQYF
clone size: many
CDR3 length: 15
V gene: TRBV24-1
D gene: .
J gene: TRBJ2-3

CDR3 DNA: TGTGCCTGGAGTGATTCTCTCACTGAAGCTTTCTTT
CDR3 protein: CAWSDSLTEAFF
clone size: many
CDR3 length: 12
V gene: TRBV30
D gene: .
J gene: TRBJ1-1

CDR3 DNA: TGTGCCAGCAGAAGACAGGGCTACACCGACAATGAGCAGTTCTTC
CDR3 protein: CASRRQGYTDNEQFF
clone size: many
CDR3 length: 15
V gene: TRBV2
D gene: TRBD1
J gene: TRBJ2-1

CDR3 DNA: TGTGCCAGCACCGATAAAGGTTGGAATGAGCAGTTCTTC
CDR3 protein: CASTDKGWNEQFF
clone size: many
CDR3 length: 13
V gene: TRBV12-3/TRBV12-4
D gene: .
J gene: TRBJ2-1

CDR3 DNA: TGTGCCAGCAGCACGGAGGCTTCCAACTATGGCTACACCTTC
CDR3 protein: CASSTEASNYGYTF
clone size: many
CDR3 length: 14
V gene: TRBV13
D gene: .
J gene: TRBJ1-2

CDR3 DNA: TGCAGCGTTTCAGCGGGAGAAGAGACCCAGTACTTC
CDR3 protein: CSVSAGEETQYF
clone size: many
CDR3 length: 12
V gene: TRBV29-1
D gene: TRBD2
J gene: TRBJ2-5

CDR3 DNA: TGCAGTGCTAGAACCCCGGACAGGGACACTGAAGCTTTCTTT
CDR3 protein: CSARTPDRDTEAFF
clone size: many
CDR3 length: 14
V gene: TRBV20-1
D gene: TRBD1
J gene: TRBJ1-1

CDR3 DNA: TGTCAACGCGCCGGGGAGCTGTTTTTT
CDR3 protein: CQRAGELFF
clone size: .
CDR3 length: 9
V gene: TRBV5-6
D gene: .
J gene: TRBJ2-2

CDR3 DNA: TGTGCCAGCAGCGTCAGCGGGAGTCGCTACGAGCAGTACTTC
CDR3 protein: CASSVSGSRYEQYF
clone size: many
CDR3 length: 14
V gene: TRBV9
D gene: TRBD2
J gene: TRBJ2-7